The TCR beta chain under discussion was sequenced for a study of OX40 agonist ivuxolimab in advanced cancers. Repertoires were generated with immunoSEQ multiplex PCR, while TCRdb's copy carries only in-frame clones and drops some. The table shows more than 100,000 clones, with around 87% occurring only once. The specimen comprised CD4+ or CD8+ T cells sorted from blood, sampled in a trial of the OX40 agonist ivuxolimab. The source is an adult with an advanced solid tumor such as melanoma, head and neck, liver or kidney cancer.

CDR3 region: CASHGQGFAEAFF. The CDR3 bases are TGTGCCAGTCATGGACAGGGGTTTGCTGAAGCTTTCTTT. The gene calls are TRBV19 and TRBJ1-1, with TRBD1 matching 9 bases. The length of the CDR3 is 13 residues. Germline V CDR1 and CDR2: LNHDA, SQIVND (reference sequence). Trimming removed 8 bases from V and 6 bases from J; junction bases left unmatched: 7. The entire variable domain, with the rest obtained from reference TRBV19 and TRBJ1-1, is as follows: DGGITQSPKYLFRKEGQNVTLSCEQNLNHDAMYWYRQDPGQGLRLIYYSQIVNDFQKGDIAEGYSVSREKKESFPLTVTSAQKNPTAFYLCASHGQGFAEAFFGQGTRLTVV.